Following are 27 T cell receptor beta chains from one sample sequenced in a study of blood T cell repertoires in COVID-19. Measured with immunoSEQ multiplex PCR; TCRdb has only the in-frame clones, and not every one. Of roughly 300,000 clones in the sample, approximately 87% were seen once. Material for sequencing was peripheral blood. All receptors come from a young woman with COVID-19, enrolled during active disease.

The chain employs TRBV5-1 and TRBJ1-5, with TRBD1 matching 7 bases. Germline assignment: CDR1 SGHRS and CDR2 YFSETQ. V gave up 5 bases and J gave up 6 bases; unmatched junction bases: 5. This CDR3 region has 13 residues. The CDR3 DNA is TGCGCCAGCAGTTTGACAGGGAGTCAGCCCCAGCATTTT. It is translated as CASSLTGSQPQHF.

The gene calls are TRBV29-1 and TRBJ2-2, with unresolved D. Trimming pared 4 bases from V and 0 bases from J, leaving 6 bases between. The CDR3 runs 13 residues. Germline values: CDR1 SQVTM, CDR2 ANQGSEA. The CDR3 bases are TGCAGCGTTGGACATACGAACACCGGGGAGCTGTTTTTT. As protein: CSVGHTNTGELFF.

This chain links TRBV12-3 or TRBV12-4 with TRBJ2-7, with 7 nucleotides matching TRBD1. Unmatched junction bases numbered 0, after V lost 6 bases and J lost 4 bases. This CDR3 is built from 11 residues. CDR3 sequence reads: CASSRGYEQYF. The CDR3 region has the DNA TGTGCCAGCAGCAGGGGGTACGAGCAGTACTTC.

The V gene is TRBV3-1 (or the pseudogene TRBV3-2), the J gene TRBJ2-5; 9 nucleotides agree with TRBD2. Germline V gene lookup returns CDR1 LGHDT and CDR2 YNNKEL (reference sequence). The CDR3 contains 14 residues. The trim removed 4 bases at V and 3 bases at J, leaving 3 bases unmatched. The CDR3 DNA follows: TGTGCCAGCAGCCCTAGCGGGGCGAAAGAGACCCAGTACTTC. Translating it yields CASSPSGAKETQYF.

This rearrangement joins TRBV12-5 to TRBJ2-5; no clear D. V was cut by 3 bases and J by 3 bases, with 17 bases left in between. The CDR3 extends over 16 amino acids. CDR1 is LGHNT, CDR2 FRNRAP, per germline. This CDR3 is CASGFSAVTAEETQYF. The CDR3, as DNA: TGTGCTAGTGGTTTTTCGGCGGTCACTGCGGAAGAGACCCAGTACTTC.

This chain connects TRBV5-4 to TRBJ1-1; tentatively, D is TRBD1 (5 bases). CDR3 size: 17 residues. Germline V gene data show CDR1 as SGHNT and CDR2 as YYREEE (reference sequence). V was clipped by 4 bases and J by 0 bases, with 19 bases between them. The CDR3 coding sequence is TGTGCCAGCAGCAAGGAGTCCGGGGGGGAACTGAACACTGAAGCTTTCTTT. Protein: CASSKESGGELNTEAFF.

This sequence joins TRBV27 and TRBJ1-2; maybe TRBD1 (5 bases). This CDR3 contains 14 residues. V was shortened by 3 bases and J by 5 bases, with 13 bases between the two germline ends. Germline V gives CDR1 MNHEY, CDR2 SMNVEV (reference sequence). The CDR3 nucleotides are TGTGCCAGCAGTTTGGGGGGTGTTGGTTATGGCTACACCTTC. It is translated as CASSLGGVGYGYTF.

The chain carries TRBV19 and TRBJ1-5; TRBD1 aligns across 10 bases. The germline V gene has CDR1 LNHDA and CDR2 SQIVND (reference sequence). CDR3 length: 16 amino acids. The ends lost 8 bases at V and 2 bases at J; junction bases unmatched: 9. CDR3 nucleotides: TGTGCCAGTCGAATGGTGGACAGGGGGGGCAATCAGCCCCAGCATTTT. Translated, it gives CASRMVDRGGNQPQHF.

The chain carries TRBV7-2 and TRBJ2-5; perhaps TRBD2 as D (6 bases). CDR3 length: 15 amino acids. V lost 5 bases, J lost 1 base, and 14 bases lay in between. Germline V gene sequence: CDR1 SGHTA, CDR2 FQGNSA. DNA of the CDR3: TGTGCCAGCAGCGCGAACCGGGACTCCCAAGAGACCCAGTACTTC. Its protein product is CASSANRDSQETQYF.

The V call is TRBV15, the J call TRBJ1-3, with 11 bases lining up with TRBD1. The CDR3 spans 14 residues. J was trimmed by 8 bases and V by 2 bases; bases with no gene match: 2. Looked up from germline, CDR1 is LNHNV and CDR2 is YYDKDF (reference sequence). The CDR3 region has the DNA TGTGCCACCAGCAGATTGGGACAGGGGGACACCATATATTTT. It yields the protein CATSRLGQGDTIYF.

The DNA for the CDR3 is TGTGCCAGCAGCTGTACTCGGGGTAGCGGGGGGCCCAATAATCCCACAGATACGCAGTATTTT. Its translation: CASSCTRGSGGPNNPTDTQYF. The chain uses TRBV7-4 and TRBJ2-3, with TRBD2 identical over 10 bases. This CDR3 region has 21 residues. Germline V gives CDR1 SGHVT, CDR2 SQSDAQ. V lost 4 bases, J lost 2 bases, and 21 bases stayed unmatched.

This rearrangement joins TRBV3-1 (or the pseudogene TRBV3-2) to TRBJ2-2, with 7 bases identical to TRBD2. Germline CDR1 is LGHDT and CDR2 is YNNKEL (reference sequence). The length of the CDR3 is 15 residues. V lost 4 bases to trimming and J lost 5 bases; unmatched junction nucleotides: 7. The CDR3 loop reads CASSPSGGRTGELFF. DNA of the CDR3: TGTGCCAGCAGCCCGTCGGGGGGAAGAACCGGGGAGCTGTTTTTT.

The J gene is TRBJ1-2, the V gene TRBV28; D not resolved. The CDR3 has 15 amino acids. The germline V gene has CDR1 MDHEN and CDR2 SYDVKM. Trimming took 3 bases from V and 3 from J, leaving 14 bases between them. CDR3 loop: CASSFPLRSHYGYTF. The DNA for the CDR3 is TGTGCCAGCAGTTTTCCCCTGAGGAGCCACTATGGCTACACCTTC.

The genes are TRBV10-3 and TRBJ2-4, with 10 bases aligning to TRBD1. The V gene end was trimmed by 5 bases and the J gene end by 2 bases; junction bases not matched to a gene: 9. This CDR3 comprises 17 residues. The germline gives CDR1 ENHRY, CDR2 SYGVKD. Here the CDR3 reads CAISYLPGQGSKNIQYF. The CDR3 bases are TGTGCCATCAGTTATCTCCCGGGACAGGGGTCCAAAAACATTCAGTACTTC.

CDR3 sequence: CASSIINSPLHF. DNA for the CDR3: TGTGCCAGTAGTATCATTAATTCACCCCTCCACTTT. The chain combines TRBV19 with TRBJ1-6; no clear D. The V and J ends lost 3 bases and 6 bases respectively, with 3 bases between them. Germline values: CDR1 LNHDA, CDR2 SQIVND (reference sequence). This CDR3 has 12 residues.

The genes are TRBV19 and TRBJ2-5; no clear D gene. This CDR3 spans 11 amino acids. Germline values: CDR1 LNHDA, CDR2 SQIVND (reference sequence). Trimming stripped 6 bases from V and 3 bases from J, with 5 bases between. CDR3 amino acids: CASSLKETQYF. CDR3 DNA: TGTGCCAGTAGCCTAAAAGAGACCCAGTACTTC.

In this sample, this clone turned up a few times. V is TRBV11-2 and J is TRBJ2-3; D may be TRBD2 (6 bases). The CDR3 contains 14 residues. Trimming took off 3 bases at V and 4 bases at J, with 11 bases between the two ends. The germline V gene encodes CDR1 SGHAT and CDR2 FQNNGV. Here the CDR3 DNA reads TGTGCCAGCAGCTTTGGGACTTTCGCAGATACGCAGTATTTT. Its protein is CASSFGTFADTQYF.

For this clone: One junction end disagrees with the germline gene, perhaps due to a read error. DNA for the CDR3: TGTGCCAGCAGCCAATCACGGCCCGGGGGGCCCACAGATATGCAGTATTTT. This encodes CASSQSRPGGPTDMQYF. The chain combines TRBV4-2 with TRBJ2-3; TRBD2 is a possible D gene (7 bases). This CDR3 has 17 residues. The germline CDR1 and CDR2 sequences are LGHNA and YNFKEQ.

This rearrangement joins TRBV5-1 to TRBJ1-2; TRBD1 matches 7 bases. V dropped 0 bases and J dropped 2; count of bases not matched to a gene: 4. The CDR3 extends over 15 amino acids. In germline, CDR1 is SGHRS, CDR2 YFSETQ. The CDR3: CASSLARDSNYGYTF. The CDR3 coding sequence is TGCGCCAGCAGCTTGGCACGGGACAGCAACTATGGCTACACCTTC.

This chain joins TRBV2 and TRBJ1-3; D call uncertain. CDR3 size: 14 residues. Per the germline V gene, CDR1 is SNHLY and CDR2 is FYNNEI. V lost 3 bases, J lost 3 bases, and 9 bases lay in between. The CDR3 here is CASSDSGGGNTIYF. CDR3 bases: TGTGCCAGCAGTGATTCGGGAGGTGGAAACACCATATATTTT.

The V gene is TRBV30, the J gene TRBJ2-5; D is unresolved. CDR3 size: 13 residues. V lost 7 bases, J lost 4 bases, and 16 bases lay in between. Germline assignment: CDR1 GTSNPN and CDR2 SVGIG (reference sequence). CDR3 protein: CAFDISPSETQYF. CDR3 bases: TGTGCCTTCGACATCTCCCCTTCAGAGACCCAGTACTTC.

The gene calls are TRBV4-1 and TRBJ2-4; D unresolved. The V and J ends lost 0 bases and 6 bases respectively, with 12 bases between them. CDR1 and CDR2 from the germline V gene are MGHRA and YSYEKL. The CDR3 has 15 residues. The CDR3 is CASSQDRVRGNIQYF. The CDR3 DNA is TGCGCCAGCAGCCAAGATCGAGTCCGCGGAAACATTCAGTACTTC.

The V and J genes are TRBV11-2 and TRBJ2-5, with TRBD2 matching over 7 bases. Per germline, CDR1 SGHAT and CDR2 FQNNGV. The CDR3 is made up of 16 amino acids. V lost 2 bases, J lost 4 bases, and 10 bases stayed unmatched. The CDR3 nucleotides are TGTGCCAGCAGCTTAACCCCGGCGGGGGTGGGAGAGACCCAGTACTTC. Translating it yields CASSLTPAGVGETQYF.

This chain links TRBV28 with TRBJ1-5; D might be TRBD1 (6 bases). The germline CDR1 and CDR2 sequences are MDHEN and SYDVKM. Trimming cost V 5 bases and J 2 bases, with 16 bases left between them. This CDR3 region has 16 residues. The CDR3, as DNA: TGTGCCAGCAGTGGTCACGGGACAAAGGGCAATCAGCCCCAGCATTTT. Protein sequence: CASSGHGTKGNQPQHF. Supplemented by reference TRBV28 and TRBJ1-5, the full variable domain reads DVKVTQSSRYLVKRTGEKVFLECVQDMDHENMFWYRQDPGLGLRLIYFSYDVKMKEKGDIPEGYSVSREKKERFSLILESASTNQTSMYLCASSGHGTKGNQPQHFGDGTRLSIL.

The table lists this clone with a few counts. The rearrangement uses TRBV2 and TRBJ2-3; D remains ambiguous. Trimming cost V 5 bases and J 6 bases, with 12 bases left between them. Germline V lookup: CDR1 SNHLY, CDR2 FYNNEI. This CDR3 has 13 amino acids. CDR3 coding DNA: TGTGCCAGCAGTATCAACGTTCGGGATACGCAGTATTTT. This sequence encodes CASSINVRDTQYF.

The chain is built from TRBV18 and TRBJ1-1; 11 bases are a match to TRBD1. Germline lookup yields CDR1 KGHSH and CDR2 LQKENI. The CDR3 loop spans 16 amino acids. The V segment lost 6 bases and the J segment 6 bases; nucleotides outside the gene matches: 12. CDR3 loop: CASSLRRDRGGAEAFF. CDR3 DNA sequence: TGTGCCAGCTCCCTCCGGAGGGACAGGGGGGGGGCTGAAGCTTTCTTT.

On this clone itself: This specimen includes other DNA sequences encoding the same CDR3. This chain connects TRBV24-1 to TRBJ1-4; possible D gene TRBD1, 5 bases. CDR1 is KGHDR and CDR2 is SFDVKD in the germline V gene. Trimming took off 3 bases at V and 4 bases at J, with 11 bases between the two ends. The CDR3 consists of 15 residues. In nucleotides, the CDR3 is TGTGCCACCAGTGATAGGCAGGGAGGTAATGAAAAACTGTTTTTT. Protein product: CATSDRQGGNEKLFF.